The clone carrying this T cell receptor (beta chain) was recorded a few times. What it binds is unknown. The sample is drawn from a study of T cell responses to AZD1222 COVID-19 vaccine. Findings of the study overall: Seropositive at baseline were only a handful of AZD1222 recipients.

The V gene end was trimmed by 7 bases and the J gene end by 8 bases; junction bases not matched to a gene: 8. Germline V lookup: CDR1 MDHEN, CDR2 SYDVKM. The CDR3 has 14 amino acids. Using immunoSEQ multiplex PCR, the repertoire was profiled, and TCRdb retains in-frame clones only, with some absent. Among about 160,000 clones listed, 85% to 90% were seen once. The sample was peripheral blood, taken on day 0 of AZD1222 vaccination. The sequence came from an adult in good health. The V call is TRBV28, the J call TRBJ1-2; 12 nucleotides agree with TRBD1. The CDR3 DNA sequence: TGTGCCAGCAAGACCGGGACAGGGGGCGGGGGCTACACCTTC. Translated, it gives CASKTGTGGGGYTF.